This entry lists 20 T cell receptor beta chains sequenced from one sample in a study of regulatory T cells in long-lasting Graves disease. Through Arm-PCR of CDR3 regions and iRepertoire HTBI primers, TCR beta libraries were built. One entry per CDR3 protein, called by TCRdb with MiXCR from the multiplex PCR reads. The sample contains hundreds of thousands of distinct CDR3 sequences, roughly 30% of which appear only once. This sample's time point: persistent/refractory GD, antithyroid drugs over 5 years with positive TRAb. The TCR library was made from RNA extracted from PBMCs. Sequencing used peripheral blood mononuclear cells (PBMCs), obtained when the disease was refractory, from a patient treated with antithyroid drugs. Receptors originate from a female donor with Graves disease.

This clonotype was found a few times. In nucleotides, the CDR3 is TGTGCCAGCAGGTTGCGGAGGGGGCTCACCGGGGAGCTGTTTTTT. The encoded protein is CASRLRRGLTGELFF. The chain has TRBV11-1 and TRBJ2-2, with D possibly TRBD1 on 7 matching bases. V was pared by 6 bases and J by 4 bases, with 15 bases between. The CDR3 totals 15 residues. From germline, CDR1 is SGHAT and CDR2 FQDESV (reference sequence).

J is TRBJ2-5 and V is TRBV6-1, with D perhaps matching TRBD1 (6 bases). Per the germline V gene, CDR1 is MNHNS and CDR2 is SASEGT. Deletions cut 5 bases from V and 4 bases from J, with 14 bases between. The CDR3 is 14 amino acids. The CDR3 bases are TGTGCCAGCAGTATGGTCAGGGGCGGAGAGACCCAGTACTTC. The encoded protein is CASSMVRGGETQYF.

This clonotype has more than one count but fewer than ten. The chain has TRBV7-9 and TRBJ2-2; 7 bases align to TRBD1. Germline loops: CDR1 SEHNR, CDR2 FQNEAQ (reference sequence). Trimming cost V 5 bases and J 0 bases; bases outside gene matches: 6. The CDR3 runs to 16 residues. The CDR3 DNA sequence: TGTGCCAGCAGCACCAGACAGGGAGCGAACACCGGGGAGCTGTTTTTT. As protein: CASSTRQGANTGELFF.

The gene calls are TRBV6-5 and TRBJ1-2; D not certain. The germline V and J ends were trimmed by 3 bases and 6 bases, with 14 bases remaining between them. CDR1 and CDR2 from the germline V gene are MNHEY and SVGAGI. This CDR3 spans 14 amino acids. For the CDR3, the DNA is TGTGCCAGCAGTTATATTGTAGGGTTGGATGGCTACACCTTC. Its translation: CASSYIVGLDGYTF.

The chain is built from TRBV7-3 and TRBJ2-1; 13 nucleotides match TRBD2. The germline gives CDR1 SGHTA, CDR2 FQGTGA. The J segment lost 0 bases and the V segment lost 4 bases, leaving 9 bases of the junction unmatched. CDR3 length: 19 amino acids. The CDR3 protein is CASSSGLAGQSSSYNEQFF. For the CDR3, the DNA is TGTGCCAGCAGCTCGGGACTAGCGGGGCAATCTAGCTCCTACAATGAGCAGTTCTTC.

V is TRBV5-1 and J is TRBJ2-6; either TRBD1 or TRBD2 may supply D (5 bases each). Germline assignment: CDR1 SGHRS and CDR2 YFSETQ. V lost 4 bases and J 0 bases, leaving 14 bases between the germline ends. CDR3 size: 17 residues. As DNA, the CDR3 is TGCGCCAGCAGCGCTGACCCAGGGAGCTCTGGGGCCAACGTCCTGACTTTC. Protein: CASSADPGSSGANVLTF. Full variable domain (remainder filled in from reference TRBV5-1 and TRBJ2-6): KAGVTQTPRYLIKTRGQQVTLSCSPISGHRSVSWYQQTPGQGLQFLFEYFSETQRNKGNFPGRFSGRQFSNSRSEMNVSTLELGDSALYLCASSADPGSSGANVLTFGAGSRLTVL.

This clonotype was observed a handful of times. The V call is TRBV27, the J call TRBJ1-5; no reliable D call. Germline V lookup: CDR1 MNHEY, CDR2 SMNVEV (reference sequence). CDR3 length: 14 amino acids. Trimming left V 7 bases short and J 4 bases short, with 14 bases between. CDR3 sequence: CASMGTAGNQPQHF. For the CDR3, the DNA is TGTGCCAGCATGGGTACAGCGGGGAATCAGCCCCAGCATTTT.

In the case of this clonotype: A much larger clone is a single base away; this may be a read error. The J gene is TRBJ2-5, the V gene TRBV2, with TRBD1 identical over 9 bases. From germline, CDR1 is SNHLY and CDR2 FYNNEI. This CDR3 comprises 14 residues. CDR3 in DNA: TGTGCCAACGGTGGACAGGGGACAGGAGAGACCCGGTACTTC. This encodes CANGGQGTGETRYF.

This clonotype turned up a few times. The chain combines TRBV29-1 with TRBJ1-1; D is undetermined. The germline V gene encodes CDR1 SQVTM and CDR2 ANQGSEA. The ends were cut back, 3 bases at V and 1 base at J, with 9 bases in the middle. The CDR3 runs to 13 residues. The CDR3: CSVDSGGNTEAFF. CDR3 sequence (DNA): TGCAGCGTTGATTCGGGTGGGAACACTGAAGCTTTCTTT.

This clonotype was seen at least ten times. J is TRBJ1-4 and V is TRBV2, with D maybe TRBD1 (6 bases). This CDR3 region has 15 residues. Germline V gene sequence: CDR1 SNHLY, CDR2 FYNNEI. V shed 2 bases and J shed 3 bases, with 10 bases lying between them. The CDR3 bases are TGTGCCAGCAGTGAACTCCGGACAGCTAATGAAAAACTGTTTTTT. Amino acid sequence: CASSELRTANEKLFF. Using reference TRBV2 and TRBJ1-4 for the parts outside the CDR3, the full variable domain is EPEVTQTPSHQVTQMGQEVILRCVPISNHLYFYWYRQILGQKVEFLVSFYNNEISEKSEIFDDQFSVERPDGSNFTLKIRSTKLEDSAMYFCASSELRTANEKLFFGSGTQLSVL.

This rearrangement joins TRBV12-3 or TRBV12-4 to TRBJ1-2; weak D call: TRBD1 (5 bases). The CDR3 runs 13 residues. Trimming removed 6 bases at V and 4 bases at J, with 12 bases between. The CDR3 coding sequence is TGTGCCAGCAGCTTCTGGGGGGGCTATGGCTACACCTTC. This gives the protein CASSFWGGYGYTF.

The chain links TRBV19 to TRBJ1-5; TRBD1 agrees at 9 bases. Germline assignment: CDR1 LNHDA and CDR2 SQIVND (reference sequence). The V gene end was trimmed by 6 bases and the J gene end by 3 bases; junction bases not matched to a gene: 9. There are 16 residues in the CDR3. CDR3 bases: TGTGCCAGTAGAGGGTTAGGACAGGGGCTCAATCAGCCCCAGCATTTT. This gives the protein CASRGLGQGLNQPQHF. Filled out from reference TRBV19 and TRBJ1-5, the complete variable domain reads DGGITQSPKYLFRKEGQNVTLSCEQNLNHDAMYWYRQDPGQGLRLIYYSQIVNDFQKGDIAEGYSVSREKKESFPLTVTSAQKNPTAFYLCASRGLGQGLNQPQHFGDGTRLSIL.

This clonotype showed up just a few times. The chain couples TRBV6-1 to TRBJ2-5; 7 bases map to TRBD1. The germline CDR1 and CDR2 sequences are MNHNS and SASEGT. This CDR3 spans 14 amino acids. The junction had 11 bases not matched to a gene; V was cut back by 8 bases and J by 5 bases. This chain's CDR3 is CASFSPRGLETQYF. In nucleotides, the CDR3 is TGTGCCAGCTTCTCCCCGAGGGGGCTCGAGACCCAGTACTTC.

This clonotype was counted between two and nine times. The rearrangement uses TRBV20-1 and TRBJ1-2; D possibly corresponds to TRBD1 (6 bases). Germline-derived CDR1 and CDR2 are DFQATT and SNEGSKA (reference sequence). The germline V and J ends were trimmed by 6 bases and 4 bases, with 15 bases remaining between them. The CDR3 loop spans 13 amino acids. CDR3 sequence (DNA): TGCAGTGCCAGACAGGCCCTGGGCTATGGCTACACCTTC. It specifies CSARQALGYGYTF.

This clonotype was observed many times. This chain connects TRBV2 to TRBJ2-5; 11 positions agree with TRBD2. This CDR3 comprises 18 residues. Germline V gene lookup returns CDR1 SNHLY and CDR2 FYNNEI. Losses at the gene ends were 2 bases for V and 2 bases for J; bases not matched to a gene: 10. The DNA for the CDR3 is TGTGCCAGCAGTGAAAGGCTAGCGGGAGGACCCCGACAAGAGACCCAGTACTTC. Translated, it gives CASSERLAGGPRQETQYF.

This chain uses TRBV7-9 with TRBJ2-7; a weak D match, TRBD1 (6 bases). CDR1 and CDR2 from the germline V gene are SEHNR and FQNEAQ (reference sequence). V shed 7 bases and J shed 2 bases, with 12 bases lying between them. The CDR3 has 13 residues. The CDR3 bases are TGTGCCAGCACCGTCACAGGGCCCTACGAGCAGTACTTC. It translates to CASTVTGPYEQYF.

This clonotype has more than one count but fewer than ten. The chain uses TRBV27 and TRBJ2-7, with unresolved D. Germline CDR1 reads MNHEY; CDR2 reads SMNVEV (reference sequence). The CDR3 consists of 13 residues. The ends were cut back, 3 bases at V and 0 bases at J, with 6 bases in the middle. CDR3 loop: CASSLWSSYEQYF. In DNA form, the CDR3 reads TGTGCCAGCAGTTTGTGGAGCTCCTACGAGCAGTACTTC.

Many counts were recorded for this clonotype. The rearrangement links TRBV20-1 to TRBJ1-3; D uncertain. The CDR3 totals 14 residues. V lost 3 bases to trimming and J lost 0 bases, with 9 bases between them. CDR1 is DFQATT and CDR2 is SNEGSKA in the germline V gene (reference sequence). The CDR3 DNA reads TGCAGTGCTAGCGATCTGAGCTCTGGAAACACCATATATTTT. It yields the protein CSASDLSSGNTIYF.

Many counts were recorded for this clonotype. This rearrangement joins TRBV2 to TRBJ1-1, with 8 positions matching TRBD1. Trimming at V came to 6 bases and at J to 4 bases, leaving 10 bases not matched to a gene. The CDR3 sequence is 15 residues long. Germline V gene sequence: CDR1 SNHLY, CDR2 FYNNEI. This chain's CDR3 is CASSPHGQGGTEAFF. In nucleotides, the CDR3 is TGTGCCAGCAGCCCCCATGGACAGGGTGGCACTGAAGCTTTCTTT.

This clonotype turned up a few times. The V and J genes are TRBV30 and TRBJ1-2; 9 bases fit TRBD1. Germline V gives CDR1 GTSNPN, CDR2 SVGIG (reference sequence). The CDR3 runs 12 residues. The chain's CDR3 is CAGGQGNYGYTF. CDR3 sequence (DNA): TGTGCTGGGGGACAGGGTAACTATGGCTACACCTTC.